This TCR beta chain comes out of a study of control samples from healthy donors and cancer patients. The assay was immunoSEQ multiplex PCR, and TCRdb's table has in-frame clones only and misses some. The sample includes almost 85,000 clones, about 93% seen only once; the top ten take 4.8%. The clonotype was recovered from a young woman in good health. Input material: blood.

This CDR3 reads CASSLRTSGRAADTQYF. Here the CDR3 DNA reads TGTGCCAGCAGCTTAAGGACTAGCGGGAGGGCGGCAGATACGCAGTATTTT. V is TRBV7-2 and J is TRBJ2-3, with 15 positions matching TRBD2. The germline gives CDR1 SGHTA, CDR2 FQGNSA. The CDR3 has 17 residues. The V and J ends lost 2 bases and 4 bases, in that order; junction bases with no gene match: 4.